The source of this TCR beta chain is a study of regulatory T cells in long-lasting Graves disease. With iRepertoire HTBI primers and Arm-PCR of CDR3 regions, TCR beta libraries were built. MiXCR was run by TCRdb on the multiplex PCR reads, yielding one entry per CDR3 protein. The top ten clones hold over 10% of a sample with roughly 490,000 distinct CDR3 sequences, around a fifth of them seen once. The ends were cut back, 5 bases at V and 8 bases at J, with 15 bases in the middle. The CDR3 sequence is 13 residues long. Described time point: persistent/refractory GD, antithyroid drugs over 5 years with positive TRAb. The TCR library was prepared using RNA isolated from PBMCs. The peripheral blood volume drawn was approximately 9 milliliters, and it was collected into EDTA tubes.

The input for sequencing was peripheral blood mononuclear cells (PBMCs), taken when the disease was refractory, from a patient treated with antithyroid drugs. The clonotype originates from a female donor with Graves disease. The rearrangement links TRBV12-3 or TRBV12-4 to TRBJ2-5; D is unresolved. CDR3 sequence (DNA): TGTGCCAGCAGTCCCCTAGTCCTGGAAACCCAGTACTTC. Its translation: CASSPLVLETQYF.